This T cell receptor beta chain appears in the sequencing data of a study of identical twins. Per germline, CDR1 SGHAT and CDR2 FQNNGV. Trimming removed 7 bases from V and 2 bases from J; junction bases left unmatched: 14. This CDR3 is 18 amino acids long. TCRdb called the 5' RACE reads again in MiXCR, with one record for every CDR3 protein. The table records 200,000 to 250,000 distinct CDR3 sequences, around 7% of them present only once. These data also formed part of another study, on yellow fever vaccine responses in identical twins.

The source material was memory (CD45RO+) T cells sorted from blood. The gene calls are TRBV11-2 and TRBJ2-1, with 10 bases fitting TRBD2. The sequence was collected from a woman aged 18-30 years in good health. The CDR3 DNA follows: TGTGCCAGCACCACGGGTCGGCTAGCGGGGGAAACCTACAATGAGCAGTTCTTC. This codes for CASTTGRLAGETYNEQFF.